A selection of T cell receptor beta chains follows, all from one sample in a study of post-analysis software for immune sequencing data. TCRdb ran MiXCR on the PCR reads and lists one entry per CDR3 protein. The sample lists about 430,000 distinct CDR3 sequences; 39% were seen once. The sequenced material came from blood. The receptors shown here come from a girl aged 2-10 years with multiple sclerosis. Each CDR3 is given with its conserved first and last residue. A D gene is named only where the DNA matches it firmly. Clone size appears in some rows only: once, few, many, or a class for an expanded clone.

clone_size,j_call,d_call,v_call,cdr3_nt,cdr3_aa
few,TRBJ2-1,.,TRBV7-2,TGTGCCAGCAGCAGCTCGGAGCCCCCTAATGAGCAGTTCTTC,CASSSSEPPNEQFF
.,TRBJ2-3,TRBD2,TRBV6-5,TGTGCCAGCAGTTACTCGACGACTAGCGGGAGCGGTTTTGATACGCAGTATTTT,CASSYSTTSGSGFDTQYF
few,TRBJ1-1,TRBD1,TRBV19,TGTGCCAGTAGTCGCCAGGGGGCCACTGAAGCTTTCTTT,CASSRQGATEAFF
few,TRBJ1-2,.,TRBV12-3/TRBV12-4,TGTGCCAGCAGTACAGGGATGGACTATGGCTACACCTTC,CASSTGMDYGYTF
.,TRBJ2-2,.,TRBV20-1,TGCAGTGCTGCGGGACGGTTAGTGAACACCGGGGAGCTGTTTTTT,CSAAGRLVNTGELFF
.,TRBJ2-3,TRBD2,TRBV9,TGTGCCAGCAGCGAGGGGGGAAGCGGGAGTTCAGATACGCAGTATTTT,CASSEGGSGSSDTQYF
many,TRBJ2-1,.,TRBV6-2/TRBV6-3,TGTGCCAGCAGGACCGTTGGAGCGGGTCCTGTGCGTGAGCAGTTCTTC,CASRTVGAGPVREQFF
.,TRBJ2-3,TRBD2,TRBV6-2/TRBV6-3,TGTGCCAGCAGTTACTCGGTAGCGGGAGAAGTCCCAGATACGCAGTATTTT,CASSYSVAGEVPDTQYF
.,TRBJ1-1,.,TRBV20-1,TGCAGTGCTAACCGGAATGTTAACACTGAAGCTTTCTTT,CSANRNVNTEAFF
.,TRBJ1-2,TRBD1,TRBV29-1,TGCAGCGTTGAAGTAGGGAGGACAGGGTACTATGGCTACACCTTC,CSVEVGRTGYYGYTF
many,TRBJ2-7,.,TRBV20-1,TGCAGTGCTAGCTTGTCAGGGTTCTCGTACGAGCAGTACTTC,CSASLSGFSYEQYF
.,TRBJ2-1,TRBD2,TRBV7-3,TGTGCCAGCAGCTTAGGGACTAGCGTTTACGATGAGCAGTTCTTC,CASSLGTSVYDEQFF
.,TRBJ1-1,.,TRBV14,TGTGCCAGCAGCAACACCCGGGCAGGGAGTAGGACTGAAGCTTTCTTT,CASSNTRAGSRTEAFF
.,TRBJ2-7,.,TRBV28,TGTGCCACCTCTTCCGGGGTAAAGCAGTACTTC,CATSSGVKQYF